This entry concerns a single T cell receptor beta chain. V was pared by 1 base and J by 1 base, with 14 bases between. Per the germline V gene, CDR1 is SEHNR and CDR2 is FQNEAQ (reference sequence). The CDR3 has 16 amino acids. Only in-frame clones appear in the TCRdb table, and some are missing; sequencing was by immunoSEQ multiplex PCR. The sample has approximately 200,000 clones; 80% to 90% are singletons. This entry comes from a study of blood T cell repertoires in COVID-19. V usage is TRBV7-9 and J usage is TRBJ2-7; D possibly corresponds to TRBD2 (7 bases). The sequenced material came from peripheral blood. The source is a human donor with active or convalescent COVID-19. The donor label of this sample is uncertain. CDR3 nucleotide sequence: TGTGCCAGCAGCTTAGGGTTCGGGGGGCGATCCTACGAGCAGTACTTC. Translation gives CASSLGFGGRSYEQYF.